This T cell receptor beta chain was sequenced for a study of human versus mouse CDR3 diversity and MHC coevolution. Whole-study context: The immunoSEQ assay reportedly detects one in 200,000 T cells.

V was pared by 5 bases and J by 3 bases, with 13 bases of the junction left unmatched. This CDR3 region has 17 residues. The germline V gene encodes CDR1 SEHNR and CDR2 FQNEAQ (reference sequence). This clone was counted once. Sequenced by immunoSEQ multiplex PCR; TCRdb stores in-frame clones only, minus some. The table records tens of thousands of clones, about 93% of them present only once. The material sequenced was naive CD4+ T cells from blood. Subset given: CD45RO-negative CD62L-positive naive CD4 T cells. The TCR was taken from a person in their sixties or seventies in good health. The chain is built from TRBV7-9 and TRBJ2-4, with 7 bases matching TRBD2. The CDR3 protein is CASSPLLGGNGKNIQYF. The CDR3 region has the DNA TGTGCCAGCAGCCCTCTTTTGGGGGGGAACGGCAAAAACATTCAGTACTTC.